The rows below give T cell receptor beta chains drawn from one sample of a study of spatial heterogeneity in lung cancer. Each CDR3 protein gets one entry after TCRdb re-called the 5' RACE reads with MiXCR. This sample yields a few thousand distinct CDR3 sequences, of which 16% are seen a single time; roughly 65% belongs to the top ten. The specimen comprised PBMCs, sampled at surgery. Receptors originate from a male donor with early-stage non-small cell lung cancer. The CDR3 runs from the conserved cysteine through the conserved F or W. D genes are given only for firm matches. Size is stated for part of the rows, as once, few or many counts, or as a class when the clone is expanded.

NA NA TRBJ2-2 TRBV7-3 CASSLIRRFTGELFF TGTGCCAGCAGCTTAATACGGCGGTTCACCGGGGAGCTGTTTTTT
TRBD1 many TRBJ2-7 TRBV20-1 CSARGAGGLTYEQYF TGCAGTGCTAGGGGAGCAGGGGGCTTAACCTACGAGCAGTACTTC
TRBD1 NA TRBJ2-3 TRBV5-6 CASSFGTGAPDTQYF TGTGCCAGCAGCTTCGGGACAGGGGCCCCAGATACGCAGTATTTT
NA many TRBJ2-7 TRBV20-1 CSASPRTTSYEQYF TGCAGTGCGTCGCCTCGGACTACTTCCTACGAGCAGTACTTC
NA many TRBJ2-7 TRBV28 CASSLRGPSYEQYF TGTGCCAGCAGTTTGAGAGGGCCCTCCTACGAGCAGTACTTC
TRBD2 many TRBJ2-3 TRBV12-5 CASGESGNTDTQYF TGTGCTAGTGGTGAAAGCGGGAACACAGATACGCAGTATTTT
NA NA TRBJ1-1 TRBV14 CASSQERREMGTEAFF TGTGCCAGCAGCCAAGAAAGGCGGGAAATGGGTACTGAAGCTTTCTTT
NA NA TRBJ2-7 TRBV6-5 CASSYSFRQTYEQYF TGTGCCAGCAGTTACTCTTTCCGACAGACCTACGAGCAGTACTTC
NA many TRBJ2-3 TRBV5-1 CASSLSEDTQYF TGCGCCAGCAGCTTGTCGGAAGATACGCAGTATTTT
TRBD1 many TRBJ1-6 TRBV20-1 CSARLMDRISSYNSPLHF TGCAGTGCTAGACTGATGGACAGGATAAGCTCCTATAATTCACCCCTCCACTTT
NA NA TRBJ2-7 TRBV5-5 CASSRDLYEQYF TGTGCCAGCAGCCGGGACCTCTACGAGCAGTACTTC
NA many TRBJ2-3 TRBV19 CASSIRGAGTDTQYF TGTGCCAGTAGTATACGGGGGGCAGGCACAGATACGCAGTATTTT
NA many TRBJ2-6 TRBV7-2 CASSLGSGANVLTF TGTGCCAGCAGCTTAGGCTCTGGGGCCAACGTCCTGACTTTC
NA many TRBJ2-2 TRBV7-9 CASSSPGRNTGELFF TGTGCCAGCAGCTCCCCAGGGAGGAACACCGGGGAGCTGTTTTTT
NA many TRBJ2-3 TRBV20-1 CSARRGEGLGDTQYF TGCAGTGCTAGGAGGGGCGAAGGGTTAGGGGATACGCAGTATTTT
NA NA TRBJ2-7 TRBV21-1 CASSKVTPVGDPHVEQYF TGTGCCAGCAGCAAAGTAACACCTGTGGGGGACCCCCACGTAGAGCAGTACTTC
NA many TRBJ2-2 TRBV18 CASSPQPETGELFF TGTGCCAGCTCACCACAACCAGAAACCGGGGAGCTGTTTTTT